This TCR beta chain was sequenced in a study of T cells in Graves' hyperthyroidism and ophthalmopathy. Study at large: Upon initial diagnosis and before any treatment, peripheral blood was collected.

This CDR3 region has 16 residues. V was cut by 0 bases and J by 4 bases, with 16 bases left in between. The germline V gene has CDR1 SGHRS and CDR2 YFSETQ. RNA transcripts provided the source from which TCR beta CDR3 regions were amplified. Primed by the HTBI set, a first-round RT-PCR was run on the TCR CDR3. One entry per CDR3 protein results from TCRdb running MiXCR on the multiplex PCR reads. The sample includes around 280,000 distinct CDR3 sequences, about an eighth seen only once; the top ten take 7.8%. The sequencing sample was made of blood. This sequence was found in a woman in her twenties or thirties with Graves' hyperthyroidism that later progressed to Graves' ophthalmopathy. The chain employs TRBV5-1 and TRBJ1-1; D is perhaps TRBD1 (5 bases). The CDR3 DNA is TGCGCCAGCAGCTTGGATGGAGGGGTAATGAGCACTGAAGCTTTCTTT. Translation: CASSLDGGVMSTEAFF. The full variable domain, in which reference TRBV5-1 and TRBJ1-1 provide the parts outside the CDR3, is KAGVTQTPRYLIKTRGQQVTLSCSPISGHRSVSWYQQTPGQGLQFLFEYFSETQRNKGNFPGRFSGRQFSNSRSEMNVSTLELGDSALYLCASSLDGGVMSTEAFFGQGTRLTVV.